The clone carrying this TCR beta chain has only one observation. Its target is not known. This sample was taken from a study of CD8+ T cells in alopecia areata. Regarding the study as a whole: Resident alphabeta T-cell populations of normal skin are likewise subject to sequencing in scalp samples. Lesional scalp, especially alopecia totalis/universalis, showed higher clonality than normal scalp.

The study team obtained lesional scalp punch biopsies and peripheral blood from alopecia areata patients. As the sequencing template, cDNA was produced by extracting RNA and reverse transcribing it. Sequencing was performed with immunoSEQ multiplex PCR; in TCRdb, only in-frame clones are kept and a portion is missing. The table has around 140,000 clones, about 60% seen once. The V end lost 4 bases, the J end lost 6 bases, and 17 bases lay between the germline ends. Germline V gene lookup returns CDR1 SGHRS and CDR2 YFSETQ. The CDR3 has 14 amino acids. The chain couples TRBV5-1 to TRBJ2-7; D is unclear. The origin of this receptor is a human donor with alopecia areata. Sample: CD4+ T cells sorted from blood, taken at week 0. CDR3 region: CASSPNTVISEQYF. In DNA form, the CDR3 reads TGCGCCAGCAGCCCAAATACAGTAATCTCCGAGCAGTACTTC. Looking up the rest from reference TRBV5-1 and TRBJ2-7 gives the full variable domain: KAGVTQTPRYLIKTRGQQVTLSCSPISGHRSVSWYQQTPGQGLQFLFEYFSETQRNKGNFPGRFSGRQFSNSRSEMNVSTLELGDSALYLCASSPNTVISEQYFGPGTRLTVT.